This is a list of T cell receptor beta chains from one sample in a study of spatial heterogeneity in lung cancer. TCRdb itself ran the 5' RACE reads through MiXCR, one entry per CDR3 protein. The sample carries 25,000 to 30,000 distinct CDR3 sequences, 7.1% recorded once. The source was lung tumor tissue, collected at surgery. These TCRs come from a male donor with early-stage non-small cell lung cancer. The CDR3 runs from the conserved cysteine through the conserved F or W. D genes are given only for firm matches. The size field is filled for only some rows; it gives once, few, many or a size class.

.	TRBV5-1	TRBD1	TRBJ1-2	13	CASSLRTGEGYTF	TGCGCCAGCAGCTTGCGAACAGGGGAAGGCTACACCTTC
many	TRBV3-1	.	TRBJ1-2	13	CASSPGRAYGYTF	TGTGCCAGCAGCCCAGGAAGAGCTTATGGCTACACCTTC
.	TRBV7-2	TRBD2	TRBJ2-1	15	CASTKAGARYNEQFF	TGTGCCAGCACCAAAGCGGGGGCCAGATACAATGAGCAGTTCTTC
.	TRBV9	.	TRBJ1-2	15	CASSVLGGSGSGYTF	TGTGCCAGCAGCGTATTGGGAGGGAGTGGAAGTGGCTACACCTTC
many	TRBV27	.	TRBJ1-1	17	CASSLSPGRALLTEAFF	TGTGCCAGCAGTTTATCGCCAGGCAGGGCCCTTCTAACTGAAGCTTTCTTT
.	TRBV7-9	.	TRBJ2-7	15	CASSLAGNRAYEQYF	TGTGCCAGCAGCTTAGCGGGTAACAGGGCCTACGAGCAGTACTTC
many	TRBV28	.	TRBJ2-3	14	CASSLSSGTDTQYF	TGTGCCAGCAGTTTAAGTAGCGGCACAGATACGCAGTATTTT
many	TRBV7-9	.	TRBJ1-6	15	CASSFGTSRNSPLHF	TGTGCCAGCAGCTTTGGGACCAGTCGTAATTCACCCCTCCACTTT
many	TRBV5-1	.	TRBJ2-3	12	CASSVEGDTQYF	TGCGCCAGCAGCGTGGAGGGGGATACGCAGTATTTT
many	TRBV7-2	TRBD1	TRBJ2-1	14	CASNPGQSYNEQFF	TGTGCCAGCAACCCGGGACAGTCTTACAATGAGCAGTTCTTC
few	TRBV7-9	.	TRBJ2-6	14	CASSPSAGANVLTF	TGTGCCAGCTCTCCCAGTGCTGGGGCCAACGTCCTGACTTTC
.	TRBV5-1	.	TRBJ2-7	12	CASSGESDEQYF	TGCGCCAGCAGTGGGGAAAGCGACGAGCAGTACTTC
.	TRBV2	.	TRBJ2-2	13	CASTRQNTGELFF	TGTGCCAGCACCCGACAGAACACCGGGGAGCTGTTTTTT
many	TRBV12-5	TRBD1	TRBJ2-2	13	CASGDRGSGELFF	TGTGCTAGTGGTGACAGGGGCTCGGGGGAGCTGTTTTTT
.	TRBV29-1	TRBD2	TRBJ2-3	16	CSVSTSGGVGTDTQYF	TGCAGCGTTTCGACTAGCGGGGGGGTTGGCACAGATACGCAGTATTTT
many	TRBV7-2	TRBD2	TRBJ2-5	15	CASSLRRGEGETQYF	TGTGCCAGCAGCTTACGTCGGGGGGAAGGAGAGACCCAGTACTTC
few	TRBV5-6	.	TRBJ1-1	16	CASSPGPSLRHTEAFF	TGTGCCAGCAGCCCCGGACCCTCCCTCAGGCACACTGAAGCTTTCTTT
.	TRBV29-1	.	TRBJ2-3	12	CSVALLTDTQYF	TGCAGCGTTGCTCTTCTCACAGATACGCAGTATTTT
.	TRBV20-1	.	TRBJ2-5	14	CSARERTDQETQYF	TGCAGTGCTAGAGAAAGAACAGACCAAGAGACCCAGTACTTC
few	TRBV7-6	.	TRBJ2-3	13	CASTSGSFATQYF	TGTGCCAGCACCTCGGGTTCGTTTGCTACGCAGTATTTT
many	TRBV28	TRBD1	TRBJ1-6	12	CAGGTGNSPLHF	TGTGCTGGCGGGACAGGGAATTCACCCCTCCACTTT
many	TRBV12-5	TRBD2	TRBJ2-3	13	CASGRGGTDTQYF	TGTGCTAGTGGACGGGGGGGCACAGATACGCAGTATTTT
many	TRBV7-2	.	TRBJ2-5	14	CASSIHRNRETQYF	TGTGCCAGCAGCATACACCGAAACAGAGAGACCCAGTACTTC
many	TRBV15	.	TRBJ2-7	13	CATSRDRHYEQYF	TGTGCCACCAGCAGAGATCGACACTACGAGCAGTACTTC
many	TRBV29-1	TRBD2	TRBJ2-7	14	CSVARRGVTYEQYF	TGCAGCGTCGCGCGTCGGGGGGTAACCTACGAGCAGTACTTC
many	TRBV5-1	TRBD2	TRBJ2-1	14	CASTPSGSYNEQFF	TGCGCCAGCACCCCTAGCGGGTCCTACAATGAGCAGTTCTTC
many	TRBV4-3	TRBD2	TRBJ2-1	17	CASSQGPKRGGRHEQFF	TGCGCCAGCAGCCAGGGTCCCAAGCGGGGGGGCAGGCATGAGCAGTTCTTC
many	TRBV11-2	TRBD2	TRBJ2-1	13	CASRSGGFDEQFF	TGTGCCAGCAGGAGCGGGGGGTTTGATGAGCAGTTCTTC
.	TRBV27	TRBD1	TRBJ2-7	15	CASSFRDRALSEQYF	TGTGCCAGCAGTTTCCGGGACAGGGCCCTGTCCGAGCAGTACTTC
many	TRBV6-1	TRBD1	TRBJ2-7	15	CASKYQRDSSYEQYF	TGTGCCAGCAAATACCAAAGGGACAGCTCCTACGAGCAGTACTTC
.	TRBV6-1	TRBD1	TRBJ2-7	13	CASEIGQVYEQYF	TGTGCCAGCGAAATCGGACAGGTGTACGAGCAGTACTTC
many	TRBV6-5	.	TRBJ2-3	14	CATGASGSTDTQYF	TGTGCCACGGGGGCTAGCGGCTCCACAGATACGCAGTATTTT
.	TRBV29-1	.	TRBJ1-5	14	CSVRQEDGNQPQHF	TGCAGCGTAAGACAGGAGGACGGCAATCAGCCCCAGCATTTT
.	TRBV20-1	.	TRBJ1-1	14	CSARRGGVGTEAFF	TGCAGTGCTAGAAGGGGGGGCGTCGGCACTGAAGCTTTCTTT
few	TRBV6-1	.	TRBJ2-7	13	CASEAPDSYEQYF	TGTGCCAGCGAGGCCCCGGACTCCTACGAGCAGTACTTC
many	TRBV15	.	TRBJ1-2	15	CATSRDYRGASGYTF	TGTGCCACCAGCAGAGATTATCGGGGGGCGAGTGGCTACACCTTC
many	TRBV5-1	.	TRBJ2-4	13	CASSRDLSDIQYF	TGCGCCAGCAGCCGGGACCTATCGGACATTCAGTACTTC
many	TRBV12-3/TRBV12-4	.	TRBJ2-7	15	CASSPSGALPRGQYF	TGTGCCAGCAGTCCATCGGGGGCCTTACCTAGGGGCCAGTACTTC
many	TRBV20-1	.	TRBJ2-7	13	CSARVAGFDEQYF	TGCAGTGCTAGAGTTGCCGGGTTCGACGAGCAGTACTTC
.	TRBV28	TRBD1	TRBJ2-5	14	CASSSTGGPETQYF	TGTGCCAGCAGTTCTACAGGGGGCCCGGAGACCCAGTACTTC
.	TRBV2	TRBD1	TRBJ1-2	15	CASSPSRDRGGGYTF	TGTGCCAGCAGCCCCTCTCGGGACAGGGGTGGTGGCTACACCTTC
many	TRBV12-3/TRBV12-4	.	TRBJ2-1	12	CASSLSVNEQFF	TGTGCCAGCAGTTTAAGTGTTAATGAGCAGTTCTTC